Listed below are T cell receptor beta chains from one sample, sequenced in a study of cytomegalovirus exposure and HLA in healthy donors. The repertoire was sequenced with immunoSEQ multiplex PCR; TCRdb's copy has only in-frame clones and lacks some. The table has about 130,000 clones, 74% seen once. The source material was PBMCs. These receptors originate from a man aged 35 to 55 in good health and CMV-seropositive. The CDR3 runs from the conserved cysteine through the conserved F or W. Each record gives: D gene, V gene, J gene, clone size, CDR3 DNA, CDR3 protein. The D gene is left open where the match is weak. Size is stated for part of the rows, as once, few or many counts, or as a class when the clone is expanded.

>.|TRBV5-1|TRBJ2-2|.
TGCGCCAGCAGCTTCGACACGAACACCGGGGAGCTGTTTTTT
CASSFDTNTGELFF
>.|TRBV18|TRBJ1-5|.
TGTGCCAGCCGCCCACGGGAAGCCAATCAGCCCCAGCATTTT
CASRPREANQPQHF
>.|TRBV9|TRBJ2-7|.
TGTGCCAGCAGCGTAGGAGAAGGGGGAAGGTACGAGCAGTACTTC
CASSVGEGGRYEQYF
>.|TRBV27|TRBJ1-1|.
TGTGCCAGCAGTCAGGACGCTCGCCAGGGGAGGGACACTGAAGCTTTCTTT
CASSQDARQGRDTEAFF
>.|TRBV29-1|TRBJ1-4|.
TGCAGCGTTAAGGCAGCGGGGTCTAATGAAAAACTGTTTTTT
CSVKAAGSNEKLFF
>TRBD2|TRBV13|TRBJ2-1|once
TGTGCCAGCAGCTTAATCGGCCGGGAGGGGCCTCAGTTCTTC
CASSLIGREGPQFF
>TRBD1|TRBV9|TRBJ2-3|.
TGTGCCAGCAGCGTAGACAGGGGGCAAGATACGCAGTATTTT
CASSVDRGQDTQYF
>.|TRBV5-6|TRBJ2-5|.
TGTGCCAGCAGCCCGACAGCGGGGACCCAGTACTTC
CASSPTAGTQYF
>TRBD1|TRBV27|TRBJ2-7|.
TGTGCCAGCAGTTTATCCCGGGACAGCACCGAGCAGTACTTC
CASSLSRDSTEQYF
>.|TRBV7-8|TRBJ1-5|few
TGTGCCAGCAGCCTTCAACCAGTTCGCAATCAGCCCCAGCATTTT
CASSLQPVRNQPQHF
>.|TRBV5-1|TRBJ2-1|.
TGCGCCAGCAGCTTGCCCTACGATGAAAAATACCCTACTAGACTCGGTGAGCAGTTCTTC
CASSLPYDEKYPTRLGEQFF
>TRBD2|TRBV2|TRBJ2-3|.
TGTGCCAGCACCGGGAGGGGGACTAGCGGGAGTAGCACAGATACGCAGTATTTT
CASTGRGTSGSSTDTQYF